The 9 T cell receptor beta chains in this list originate from one sample, sequenced in a study of CD8+CD57+ T cells in acquired aplastic anemia. Patients included in sequencing had previously demonstrated CD8+CD57+ cell expansion by flow cytometry. Using genomic DNA as the template, TCR beta VDJ and CDR3 profiling was carried out. TCRdb reprocessed the reads with MiXCR, giving one entry per CDR3 protein. The sample includes hundreds of thousands of distinct CDR3 sequences, around 32% seen only once; the top ten take 0.82%. Sequencing was performed on sorted CD4+, CD8+, or CD8+CD57+ T cells (not recorded which) from PBMCs. Receptors were obtained from a human donor with aplastic anemia.

The V gene is TRBV12-3 or TRBV12-4, the J gene TRBJ1-1; 9 bases line up with TRBD1. Losses at the gene ends were 4 bases for V and 0 bases for J; bases not matched to a gene: 12. The CDR3 runs to 18 residues. As DNA, the CDR3 is TGTGCCAGCAGTTCCCGTAGGACAGGGGCTGGGATGAACACTGAAGCTTTCTTT. It translates to CASSSRRTGAGMNTEAFF.

This clonotype was recorded many times. The chain carries TRBV19 and TRBJ2-2; tentative D call: TRBD1 (5 bases). The CDR3 contains 14 residues. In germline, CDR1 is LNHDA, CDR2 SQIVND (reference sequence). V was shortened by 3 bases and J by 4 bases, with 9 bases between the two germline ends. The CDR3 loop is CASSMARATGELFF. DNA of the CDR3: TGTGCCAGTAGTATGGCCAGGGCCACCGGGGAGCTGTTTTTT.

This clonotype showed up many times. The chain combines TRBV20-1 with TRBJ1-2, with no clear D. V was clipped by 3 bases and J by 8 bases, with 16 bases between them. Germline V CDR1 and CDR2: DFQATT, SNEGSKA (reference sequence). The CDR3 extends over 13 amino acids. The CDR3 nucleotides are TGCAGTGCTAGTTTAGGAACTTCTCGAGGCTACACCTTC. It specifies CSASLGTSRGYTF.

Note on this clonotype: A much larger clone differs from this one at a single base, so this may be a read error. This sequence joins TRBV11-3 and TRBJ1-6, with D unresolved. V was clipped by 0 bases and J by 7 bases, with 10 bases between them. CDR1 and CDR2 (germline): SGHNT, YENEEA. The CDR3 runs to 15 residues. In nucleotides, the CDR3 is TGTGCCAGCAGCTTAGAGGACGGGGTAAATTCACCCCTCCACTTT. Translating it yields CASSLEDGVNSPLHF.

This clonotype appeared a few times. The chain recombines TRBV6-1 with TRBJ1-2; D is possibly TRBD1 (6 bases). V was shortened by 2 bases and J by 0 bases, with 13 bases between the two germline ends. Germline lookup yields CDR1 MNHNS and CDR2 SASEGT. The CDR3 is made up of 16 amino acids. CDR3 nucleotide sequence: TGTGCCAGCAGTGAACTAACAGGGTCGACTAACTATGGCTACACCTTC. As protein: CASSELTGSTNYGYTF.

This clonotype was found many times. The chain carries TRBV24-1 and TRBJ2-5, with 8 bases that match TRBD1. In germline, CDR1 is KGHDR, CDR2 SFDVKD. The CDR3 covers 14 residues. The ends lost 4 bases at V and 3 bases at J; junction bases unmatched: 3. This CDR3 reads CATSDRTGKETQYF. DNA for the CDR3: TGTGCCACCAGTGACCGGACAGGGAAAGAGACCCAGTACTTC.

This chain joins TRBV29-1 and TRBJ2-1; 8 nucleotides agree with TRBD1. Germline V gene data show CDR1 as SQVTM and CDR2 as ANQGSEA. The CDR3 extends over 15 amino acids. With V trimmed by 4 bases and J by 1 base, 6 bases remained unmatched. The CDR3 spells CSVVDRGESYNEQFF. Written as DNA, the CDR3 is TGCAGCGTTGTTGACAGGGGAGAGTCCTACAATGAGCAGTTCTTC.

The count of this clonotype is one. This chain uses TRBV7-3 with TRBJ2-3, with D maybe TRBD1 (6 bases). Germline-derived CDR1 and CDR2 are SGHTA and FQGTGA. This CDR3 contains 13 residues. With 3 bases removed from V and 4 bases from J, the gap between germline ends came to 8 bases. CDR3 amino acids: CASSLKGADTQYF. The CDR3 DNA reads as TGTGCCAGCAGCTTGAAGGGGGCAGATACGCAGTATTTT. Variable domain in full (rest from reference TRBV7-3 and TRBJ2-3): GAGVSQTPSNKVTEKGKYVELRCDPISGHTALYWYRQSLGQGPEFLIYFQGTGAADDSGLPNDRFFAVRPEGSVSTLKIQRTERGDSAVYLCASSLKGADTQYFGPGTRLTVL.

The rearrangement joins TRBV30 to TRBJ2-5, with TRBD2 matching over 7 bases. Per the germline V gene, CDR1 is GTSNPN and CDR2 is SVGIG (reference sequence). Trimming at V came to 0 bases and at J to 11 bases, leaving 3 bases not matched to a gene. This CDR3 has 11 amino acids. Here the CDR3 reads CAWSVRAGQYF. CDR3 bases: TGTGCCTGGAGTGTTCGAGCGGGGCAGTACTTC.